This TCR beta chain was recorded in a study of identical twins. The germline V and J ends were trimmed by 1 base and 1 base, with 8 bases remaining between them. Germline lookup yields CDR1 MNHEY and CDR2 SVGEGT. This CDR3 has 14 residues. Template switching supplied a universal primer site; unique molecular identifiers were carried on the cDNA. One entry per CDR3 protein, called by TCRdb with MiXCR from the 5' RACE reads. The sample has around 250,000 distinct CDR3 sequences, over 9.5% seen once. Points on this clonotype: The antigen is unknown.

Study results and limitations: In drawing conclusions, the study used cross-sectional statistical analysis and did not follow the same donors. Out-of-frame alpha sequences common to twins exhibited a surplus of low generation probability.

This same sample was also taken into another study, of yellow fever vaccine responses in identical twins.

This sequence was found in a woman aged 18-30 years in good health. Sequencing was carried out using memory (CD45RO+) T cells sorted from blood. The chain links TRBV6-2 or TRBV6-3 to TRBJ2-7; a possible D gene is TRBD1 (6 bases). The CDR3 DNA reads TGTGCCAGCAGTTACTACGGACAGTCCTACGAGCAGTACTTC. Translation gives CASSYYGQSYEQYF.